This TCR beta chain was observed in a study of T-cell reconstitution after alpha-beta-depleted transplantation in children. Study-wide points: There were some patients whose high TCRbeta diversity at day 60 came from surviving recipient T cells and thymic progenitors. The authors attributed T-cell counts and diversity one year after transplant mostly to newly produced T cells. Alpha-beta T cells present about two months after transplant were reported to originate from several hundred expanded graft clones.

Unique molecular identifiers were used in preparing the TCRbeta library. Using its own MiXCR run on the PCR reads, TCRdb lists one record per CDR3 protein. This table holds approximately 290,000 distinct CDR3 sequences, around 10% found once. This clonotype came up many times. Its specificity is unknown. The sequence was collected from a male patient between 2 and 15 years old who had a stem cell transplant for chronic granulomatous disease, so the T cells may come from the graft donor. The source material was peripheral blood, sampled 180 days after TCRalphabeta/CD19-depleted stem cell transplant.

Here the CDR3 reads CASSSPGQGLLSNQPQHF. CDR3 DNA: TGTGCCAGCAGTTCGCCGGGACAGGGGCTTCTTAGCAATCAGCCCCAGCATTTT. This chain joins TRBV28 and TRBJ1-5; 10 positions agree with TRBD1. J was trimmed by 0 bases and V by 4 bases; bases with no gene match: 9. The CDR3 has 18 residues. Per germline, CDR1 MDHEN and CDR2 SYDVKM.